These T cell receptor beta chains were read from a single sample in a study of graft-versus-host responses after intestinal transplantation. Their cognate antigens are unknown. Clones were read by immunoSEQ multiplex PCR, and TCRdb kept only the in-frame ones, dropping some. The table lists 90,000 to 150,000 clones, about 93% of them singletons. This sample comprised unstimulated CD4+ T cells sorted from spleen or lymph node cells, obtained before intestinal transplant. All receptors derive from a human donor who received an intestinal transplant. Both conserved end residues are part of each CDR3. Each record gives: D gene, J gene, V gene, clone size, CDR3 DNA, CDR3 protein. The D gene is left open where the match is weak. Clone size is given for some rows only: seen once, a few or many times, or a class if the clone is expanded.

.,TRBJ2-7,TRBV28,.,TGTGCCAGCAGTTTATTCTCCTACGAGCAGTACTTC,CASSLFSYEQYF
.,TRBJ2-3,TRBV15,.,TGTGCCACCAGCAGAGGCAGAGGAGGGACAGGCACAGATACGCAGTATTTT,CATSRGRGGTGTDTQYF
TRBD1,TRBJ1-1,TRBV2,.,TGTGCCAGCAGTGCTGACAGGGACACTGAAGCTTTCTTT,CASSADRDTEAFF
.,TRBJ1-3,TRBV7-9,.,TGTGCCAGCAGCTTAGTTGCCAGGCGAACCTCTGGAAACACCATATATTTT,CASSLVARRTSGNTIYF
.,TRBJ1-5,TRBV6-5,once,TGTGCCAGCAGTTATGAGGGAAGATCCGGCAATCAGCCCCAGCATTTT,CASSYEGRSGNQPQHF
TRBD1,TRBJ1-1,TRBV19,few,TGTGCCAGTAGTAGGGACAGGGACACTGAAGCTTTCTTT,CASSRDRDTEAFF
TRBD2,TRBJ2-3,TRBV9,.,TGTGCCAGCAGCTACGGGACTACTGATACGCAGTATTTT,CASSYGTTDTQYF
.,TRBJ2-2,TRBV5-1,few,TGCGCCAGCAGCTTGGGGCGAGCTGGTGGGCTGTTTTTT,CASSLGRAGGLFF
.,TRBJ1-5,TRBV30,.,TGTGCCTGGAGTGTAAGGAGTAATCAGCCCCAGCATTTT,CAWSVRSNQPQHF
.,TRBJ1-1,TRBV7-3,.,TGTGCCAGCAGCCCACAGCTGAACACTGAAGCTTTCTTT,CASSPQLNTEAFF
.,TRBJ2-1,TRBV11-3,.,TGTGCCAGCAGCTCTACGGGTATAGGGGAGCAGTTCTTC,CASSSTGIGEQFF
TRBD2,TRBJ2-3,TRBV10-3,.,TGTGCCATCAGTGTCGGGGGGAGCACAGATACGCAGTATTTT,CAISVGGSTDTQYF
TRBD2,TRBJ2-5,TRBV30,.,TGTGCCTGGAGTGGGGGAACTAGCGGGAGGATACAAGAGACCCAGTACTTC,CAWSGGTSGRIQETQYF
TRBD2,TRBJ2-5,TRBV5-1,.,TGCGCCAGCAGCCAGACTAGCGGGAGGGTCGAGACCCAGTACTTC,CASSQTSGRVETQYF
.,TRBJ1-1,TRBV27,.,TGTGCCAGCAGCTCGCGGGCCCGGAACACTGAAGCTTTCTTT,CASSSRARNTEAFF
.,TRBJ2-7,TRBV2,.,TGTGCCAGCAGGGTCTCAGACAACTCCTACGAGCAGTACTTC,CASRVSDNSYEQYF
.,TRBJ2-5,TRBV6-1,.,TGTGCCAGCAGTGTTAGCACGATCGGGGAGACCCAGTACTTC,CASSVSTIGETQYF
TRBD1,TRBJ2-3,TRBV6-1,.,TGTGCCAGCAGACGACAGGGGGCTCCCACAGATACGCAGTATTTT,CASRRQGAPTDTQYF
.,TRBJ1-2,TRBV28,.,TGTGCCAGCAGCTTGGACAGCCCCTATGGCTACACCTTC,CASSLDSPYGYTF
TRBD2,TRBJ2-1,TRBV10-1,.,TGCGCCAGCAGTGAGGAGCCTAGCGGGAGGGTGGAACAGTTCTTC,CASSEEPSGRVEQFF
TRBD2,TRBJ2-6,TRBV2,.,TGTGCCAGCAGGGAGAGGAGTAGCGGGAGTGCTGGGGCCAACGTCCTGACTTTC,CASRERSSGSAGANVLTF
.,TRBJ2-7,TRBV6-5,.,TGTGCCAGCAGTTTTAAGAGCGGCCTCTCCTACGAGCAGTACTTC,CASSFKSGLSYEQYF
.,TRBJ2-4,TRBV6-1,.,TGTGCCAGCCGCCGCGGTGCTGGGCACATTCAGTACTTC,CASRRGAGHIQYF
.,TRBJ1-2,TRBV6-5,.,TGTGCCAGCACCGACACGAATAACTATGGCTACACCTTC,CASTDTNNYGYTF
TRBD2,TRBJ2-1,TRBV10-1,.,TGCGCCAGCACCCCGGCGGGCGGGAGGGCCGTCAATGAGCAGTTCTTC,CASTPAGGRAVNEQFF
.,TRBJ2-1,TRBV5-1,.,TGCGCCAGCACCACCTCTCGAAGGGATGACAATGAGCAGTTCTTC,CASTTSRRDDNEQFF
.,TRBJ2-1,TRBV7-2,.,TGTGCCAGCAGCAGGGACCTTTACAATGAGCAGTTCTTC,CASSRDLYNEQFF
.,TRBJ2-3,TRBV10-3,.,TGTGCCATCAGTACCACAGATACGCAGTATTTT,CAISTTDTQYF
.,TRBJ2-1,TRBV5-1,.,TGCGCCAGCAGCTTGGGGGGCTCCTACAATGAGCAGTTCTTC,CASSLGGSYNEQFF
.,TRBJ1-1,TRBV18,.,TGTGCCAGCTCACCACGGGACTTGAACACTGAAGCTTTCTTT,CASSPRDLNTEAFF
.,TRBJ2-2,TRBV23-1,.,TGCGCCAGCAGTCAATCGGGACAGAACACCGGGGAGCTGTTTTTT,CASSQSGQNTGELFF
TRBD1,TRBJ2-5,TRBV2,once,TGTGCCAGCAGTGCCAGGACAGGGCAAGAGACCCAGTACTTC,CASSARTGQETQYF
TRBD2,TRBJ2-1,TRBV7-8,.,TGTGCCAGCAGCTTATCCCGGGGGGAAATTTACAATGAGCAGTTCTTC,CASSLSRGEIYNEQFF
TRBD1,TRBJ2-1,TRBV5-1,.,TGCGCCAGCAGCTTGGCCGGGGGACAGGGGGCGAGAAAGTTCTTC,CASSLAGGQGARKFF
.,TRBJ1-2,TRBV6-4,.,TGTGCCAGCAGTGACTCGACAGCGGGGTCTGGCTACACCTTC,CASSDSTAGSGYTF
TRBD2,TRBJ2-1,TRBV7-9,.,TGTGCCAGCAGCTTAGTGTCCCCTAGCGGGCTCAATGAGCAGTTCTTC,CASSLVSPSGLNEQFF
TRBD1,TRBJ2-5,TRBV2,.,TGTGCCAGCTTCGCTACAGGGGCCCCAGAGACCCAGTACTTC,CASFATGAPETQYF
TRBD2,TRBJ2-7,TRBV7-2,.,TGTGCCACCGGACGGGGGGGGCCATACGAGCAGTACTTC,CATGRGGPYEQYF
.,TRBJ1-2,TRBV5-5,.,TGTGCCAGCAGCCCGAACCGGGACAAGATCTATGGCTACACCTTC,CASSPNRDKIYGYTF
TRBD2,TRBJ2-5,TRBV5-8,.,TGTGCCAGCAGCCATGAAGTGGGACTAGCGGCCCAAGAGACCCAGTACTTC,CASSHEVGLAAQETQYF
TRBD1,TRBJ1-2,TRBV6-6,.,TGTGCCAGCAGTGCTCAAAGAGGGGGCATCGATGGCTACACCTTC,CASSAQRGGIDGYTF
TRBD2,TRBJ2-4,TRBV15,.,TGTGCCACCAGCAGGGCCGGACTAGCGGGATTCAAAAACATTCAGTACTTC,CATSRAGLAGFKNIQYF
.,TRBJ2-7,TRBV5-1,.,TGCGCCAGCAGCTTTAGGGGCCCCTCGGGCGAGCAGTACTTC,CASSFRGPSGEQYF
.,TRBJ1-4,TRBV7-9,few,TGTGCCAGCAGCATGCGCGGGCTTGATGAAAAACTGTTTTTT,CASSMRGLDEKLFF
TRBD2,TRBJ2-3,TRBV10-2,.,TGCGCCAGCAGTGAGTCTTCGGGCGGGAGGGCCCTTGATACAGATACGCAGTATTTT,CASSESSGGRALDTDTQYF
.,TRBJ1-2,TRBV19,few,TGTGCCAGTAGGCTACAGGGTTCTGTTGGCGGCTACACCTTC,CASRLQGSVGGYTF
.,TRBJ1-3,TRBV6-5,.,TGTGCCAGCAGTTACTCAGGGGCGACACTTAACACCATATATTTT,CASSYSGATLNTIYF
.,TRBJ2-2,TRBV28,.,TGTGCCAGCAGTCGTAGCACCGGGGAGCTGTTTTTT,CASSRSTGELFF
TRBD1,TRBJ1-2,TRBV6-5,.,TGTGCCAGCAGTCGCCCGGGACAGACTAGCTATGGCTACACCTTC,CASSRPGQTSYGYTF
TRBD1,TRBJ2-7,TRBV6-1,.,TGTGCCAGCAGTGCGAACAGGGGTGCCCCCTACGAGCAGTACTTC,CASSANRGAPYEQYF
.,TRBJ2-1,TRBV11-2,.,TGTGCCAGCAGCCCGTGGCCCGGTCGGGACTTCTACAATGAGCAGTTCTTC,CASSPWPGRDFYNEQFF
.,TRBJ2-1,TRBV30,.,TGTGCCTGGGATCTATCGGGGTTCCACAATGAGCAGTTCTTC,CAWDLSGFHNEQFF
TRBD2,TRBJ2-5,TRBV5-1,.,TGCGCCAGCAGCTTGGGCGGGAGCCAAGAGACCCAGTACTTC,CASSLGGSQETQYF
TRBD2,TRBJ2-5,TRBV2,.,TGTGCCAGCAGTGTTGTGGCTAGCGGATTCCAAGAGACCCAGTACTTC,CASSVVASGFQETQYF
.,TRBJ2-5,TRBV21-1,.,TGTGCCAGCACCGGACTAGCTGGTCAAGAGACCCAGTACTTC,CASTGLAGQETQYF
.,TRBJ2-1,TRBV20-1,few,TGCAGTGCGTATGAGCAGTTCTTC,CSAYEQFF
.,TRBJ2-5,TRBV27,.,TGTGCCAGCAGTTCCAAGTACCAAGAGACCCAGTACTTC,CASSSKYQETQYF
.,TRBJ2-5,TRBV19,few,TGTGCCAGTAATGGCAAACCTGGGGAGACCCAGTACTTC,CASNGKPGETQYF
.,TRBJ2-2,TRBV28,.,TGTGCCAGCAGTTTGCTGTCCGGGGAGCTGTTTTTT,CASSLLSGELFF
.,TRBJ2-7,TRBV7-3,once,TGTGCCAGCAGCCCCCACAAAGACGCCGAGCAGTACTTC,CASSPHKDAEQYF